These T cell receptor beta chains were read from a single sample in a study of blood T cell repertoires in COVID-19. Clones were sequenced by immunoSEQ multiplex PCR, and TCRdb holds only the in-frame ones, with some missing. The sample yields a few hundred thousand clones, 80% to 90% seen once. The sequenced sample was PBMCs or T cells enriched from blood (not recorded which). Receptor source: a woman in her forties or fifties who had been exposed to COVID-19. Each CDR3 is given with its conserved first and last residue. A D gene is named only where the DNA matches it firmly. Only part of the rows carry a size: once, few, many, or a class if the clone is expanded.

d_call	clone_size	j_call	v_call	cdr3_aa	cdr3_nt
TRBD2	-	TRBJ2-7	TRBV5-1	CASSGGLALTRGEQYF	TGCGCCAGCAGCGGGGGACTAGCACTCACCAGGGGGGAGCAGTACTTC
-	-	TRBJ2-1	TRBV12-3/TRBV12-4	CASSPKHNEQFF	TGTGCTAGCAGTCCTAAACACAATGAGCAGTTCTTC
-	-	TRBJ1-3	TRBV6-5	CASSYAQGHSGNTIYF	TGTGCCAGCAGTTACGCCCAGGGCCACTCTGGAAACACCATATATTTT
TRBD1	-	TRBJ2-3	TRBV14	CASSRGQGLVRDTQYF	TGTGCCAGCAGCCGGGGACAGGGATTGGTCAGAGATACGCAGTATTTT
-	-	TRBJ2-7	TRBV19	CASSPDDGSYEQYF	TGTGCCAGTAGCCCGGATGACGGGTCCTACGAGCAGTACTTC
-	-	TRBJ1-1	TRBV19	CASSIEGATEAFF	TGTGCCAGTAGTATAGAAGGGGCCACTGAAGCTTTCTTT
-	-	TRBJ1-3	TRBV9	CASSASGNTIYF	TGTGCCAGCAGCGCCAGTGGAAACACCATATATTTT
TRBD1	-	TRBJ1-2	TRBV18	CASSPFGQGAINYGYTF	TGTGCCAGCTCACCATTCGGACAGGGGGCCATTAACTATGGCTACACCTTC
TRBD1	-	TRBJ1-1	TRBV19	CASERTGAMNTEAFF	TGTGCCAGTGAGAGGACAGGGGCGATGAACACTGAAGCTTTCTTT
-	-	TRBJ1-1	TRBV3-1/TRBV3-2	CASSQDPTDSNTEAFF	TGTGCCAGCAGCCAAGATCCAACGGACTCGAACACTGAAGCTTTCTTT
TRBD2	-	TRBJ2-1	TRBV9	CASSVAGGVYNEQFF	TGTGCCAGCAGCGTAGCTGGGGGGGTTTACAATGAGCAGTTCTTC
TRBD2	-	TRBJ2-3	TRBV9	CASSPEGGGGDTQYF	TGTGCCAGCAGCCCCGAGGGTGGGGGAGGGGATACGCAGTATTTT
-	-	TRBJ2-7	TRBV10-3	CAISGRADYEQYF	TGTGCCATCAGTGGGCGGGCGGACTACGAGCAGTACTTC
TRBD1	-	TRBJ1-1	TRBV2	CASSLTTGGGTEAFF	TGTGCCAGCAGTCTGACGACAGGGGGCGGAACTGAAGCTTTCTTT
TRBD1	once	TRBJ1-1	TRBV11-1	CASSSTRQTGGTEAFF	TGTGCCAGCAGCTCTACTCGACAGACAGGGGGCACTGAAGCTTTCTTT
-	-	TRBJ2-7	TRBV7-2	CASSAFPSSYEQYF	TGTGCCAGCAGCGCATTCCCGAGCTCCTACGAGCAGTACTTC
-	once	TRBJ2-1	TRBV6-5	CASSYSIGESYNEQFF	TGTGCCAGCAGTTACTCGATAGGGGAATCCTACAATGAGCAGTTCTTC
TRBD1	-	TRBJ1-1	TRBV18	CASSPDRGTEAFF	TGTGCCAGCTCACCTGACAGGGGGACTGAAGCTTTCTTT
TRBD1	-	TRBJ2-7	TRBV7-2	CASSLEWTGRVNEQYF	TGTGCCAGCAGCTTAGAGTGGACAGGGAGAGTCAACGAGCAGTACTTC
TRBD2	-	TRBJ2-1	TRBV4-3	CASSQPGLAGNNEQFF	TGCGCCAGCAGCCAACCAGGACTAGCGGGGAACAATGAGCAGTTCTTC
TRBD1	-	TRBJ2-2	TRBV6-1	CASSERGMTGAGELFF	TGTGCCAGCAGTGAAAGGGGGATGACAGGGGCTGGGGAGCTGTTTTTT
-	few	TRBJ2-2	TRBV4-3	CASSQDLGLEAGELFF	TGCGCCAGCAGCCAAGATCTGGGGCTGGAAGCCGGGGAGCTGTTTTTT
-	-	TRBJ1-2	TRBV5-1	CASSLEGVYGYTF	TGCGCCAGCAGCTTGGAAGGGGTGTATGGCTACACCTTC
TRBD1	-	TRBJ1-1	TRBV28	CASSLLGTGAGKNTEAFF	TGTGCCAGCAGTTTATTGGGGACAGGGGCAGGTAAGAACACTGAAGCTTTCTTT
-	-	TRBJ1-2	TRBV7-9	CASSHPTPSAGHGYTF	TGTGCCAGCAGCCATCCGACCCCAAGCGCAGGGCATGGCTACACCTTC
-	-	TRBJ1-2	TRBV3-1/TRBV3-2	CASSRRGIFYGYTF	TGTGCCAGCAGCCGACGAGGCATCTTCTATGGCTACACCTTC
TRBD1	few	TRBJ1-2	TRBV7-9	CASSRGTGDGGGYTF	TGTGCCAGCAGCCGGGGGACAGGGGATGGAGGTGGCTACACCTTC
-	few	TRBJ1-1	TRBV25-1	CASTPAGTNTEAFF	TGTGCCAGCACCCCGGCGGGTACGAACACTGAAGCTTTCTTT
-	-	TRBJ1-2	TRBV12-3/TRBV12-4	CASSPQYGYTF	TGTGCCAGCAGTCCCCAATATGGCTACACCTTC
-	-	TRBJ2-1	TRBV5-5	CASSVDRYPYNEQFF	TGTGCCAGCAGCGTCGACAGGTACCCATACAATGAGCAGTTCTTC
-	-	TRBJ1-2	TRBV3-1/TRBV3-2	CASRQGAGYGYTF	TGTGCCAGCAGACAGGGTGCAGGGTATGGCTACACCTTC
TRBD2	-	TRBJ2-3	TRBV11-2	CASSYRGGAADTQYF	TGTGCCAGCAGCTACCGCGGGGGGGCTGCGGATACGCAGTATTTT
TRBD1	-	TRBJ1-5	TRBV2	CASRATGKGRQHF	TGTGCCAGCAGGGCGACAGGGAAAGGACGACAGCATTTT
-	once	TRBJ1-5	TRBV27	CASSLQGSNQPQHF	TGTGCCAGCAGTTTACAGGGATCCAATCAGCCCCAGCATTTT
TRBD1	-	TRBJ2-7	TRBV2	CASSGTGTYEQYF	TGTGCCAGCTCAGGGACAGGGACCTACGAGCAGTACTTC
-	-	TRBJ1-1	TRBV6-5	CASSLRRGNTEAFF	TGTGCCAGCAGTCTAAGGCGGGGGAACACTGAAGCTTTCTTT
-	-	TRBJ1-1	TRBV28	CASSLASGLMNTEAFF	TGTGCCAGCAGTTTAGCCTCGGGACTGATGAACACTGAAGCTTTCTTT
TRBD1	-	TRBJ2-2	TRBV27	CASNRQGLNTGELFF	TGTGCCAGCAATAGACAGGGGCTAAACACCGGGGAGCTGTTTTTT
-	-	TRBJ1-2	TRBV6-2/TRBV6-3	CASSSQGISYGYTF	TGTGCCAGCAGTAGCCAGGGCATCTCCTATGGCTACACCTTC
TRBD1	-	TRBJ1-1	TRBV11-2	CASSPGTGVPGDTEAFF	TGTGCCAGCAGCCCCGGGACAGGGGTACCGGGGGACACTGAAGCTTTCTTT
TRBD1	-	TRBJ2-1	TRBV7-2	CASSNWDRGRDEQFF	TGTGCCAGCTCAAACTGGGACAGGGGGCGGGATGAGCAGTTCTTC
-	-	TRBJ1-3	TRBV5-6	CASSLGTRQSGNTIYF	TGTGCCAGCAGCTTGGGCACCAGGCAGTCTGGAAACACCATATATTTT
TRBD1	few	TRBJ2-1	TRBV12-3/TRBV12-4	CASSAGTGLIF	TGTGCCAGCAGCGCCGGGACAGGGCTAATCTTC
-	-	TRBJ1-2	TRBV6-4	CASRVTGLGAASFGYTF	TGTGCCAGCAGAGTGACGGGTTTGGGGGCCGCGTCGTTTGGCTACACCTTC
-	-	TRBJ2-3	TRBV10-3	CAISDGLDTQYF	TGTGCCATCAGTGACGGTTTAGATACGCAGTATTTT
TRBD2	-	TRBJ2-3	TRBV10-3	CAISESTSATDTQYF	TGTGCCATCAGTGAGTCAACTAGCGCCACAGATACGCAGTATTTT
-	-	TRBJ1-1	TRBV23-1	CASSQSNRKIERGMNTEAFF	TGCGCCAGCAGTCAATCGAATCGAAAGATAGAGAGAGGAATGAACACTGAAGCTTTCTTT
-	-	TRBJ1-1	TRBV11-2	CASSTLLGGNTEAFF	TGTGCCAGCAGCACCTTGCTAGGGGGGAACACTGAAGCTTTCTTT
TRBD1	-	TRBJ1-5	TRBV6-1	CASSEAWGQGVWPQHF	TGTGCCAGCAGTGAAGCGTGGGGACAGGGGGTCTGGCCCCAGCATTTT
-	-	TRBJ1-1	TRBV7-8	CASSFRQAMNTEAFF	TGTGCCAGCAGCTTCCGACAGGCCATGAACACTGAAGCTTTCTTT
TRBD2	-	TRBJ2-5	TRBV4-2	CASSQKAKILAGGQETQYF	TGTGCCAGCAGCCAAAAGGCAAAGATCCTAGCGGGGGGGCAGGAGACCCAGTACTTC
-	-	TRBJ1-1	TRBV5-1	CASSLETGNTEAFF	TGCGCCAGCAGCTTGGAGACAGGGAACACTGAAGCTTTCTTT
-	-	TRBJ1-3	TRBV3-1/TRBV3-2	CASSPTSRENTIYF	TGTGCCAGCAGCCCCACAAGCAGGGAAAACACCATATATTTT
TRBD1	-	TRBJ1-3	TRBV19	CASSPDDRGHSGNTIYF	TGTGCCAGTTCCCCAGACGACAGGGGACACTCTGGAAACACCATATATTTT
-	-	TRBJ2-1	TRBV27	CASSFTGLLYNEQFF	TGTGCCAGCAGTTTCACAGGTCTACTCTACAATGAGCAGTTCTTC
-	few	TRBJ2-5	TRBV7-2	CASSVQGVSSETQYF	TGTGCCAGCAGCGTTCAGGGTGTGTCGTCCGAGACCCAGTACTTC
-	-	TRBJ1-6	TRBV2	CACRTEFNSPLHF	TGTGCCTGCCGGACAGAATTTAATTCACCCCTCCACTTT